The rows below give T cell receptor beta chains drawn from one sample of a study of beta chain features in type 1 diabetes. Produced via immunoSEQ multiplex PCR; TCRdb's table is partial and in-frame only. The sample lists some 700,000 clones, 10% to 15% occurring once. Sequencing input: naive CD4+ T cells from blood. Receptors originate from a man between 18 and 35 years old with type 1 diabetes. Each CDR3 is given with its conserved first and last residue. The D gene is left open where the match is weak. Size values are once, few and many counts, or a class for expanded clones, and some rows have none.

>TRBV30|NA|TRBJ2-5|NA
CAWSFRPGDQYF
TGTGCCTGGAGTTTCAGACCGGGGGACCAGTACTTC
>TRBV2|NA|TRBJ1-2|few
CASSELGQMGYGYTF
TGTGCCAGCAGTGAATTGGGGCAAATGGGCTATGGCTACACCTTC
>TRBV6-4|NA|TRBJ2-1|few
CASSDEGYNEQFF
TGTGCCAGCAGTGACGAGGGGTACAATGAGCAGTTCTTC
>TRBV7-2|TRBD1|TRBJ1-2|NA
CASSRNQGALGYGYTF
TGTGCCAGCAGCCGGAACCAGGGGGCGCTTGGCTATGGCTACACCTTC
>TRBV5-6|NA|TRBJ1-2|NA
CASCPGQGNYGYTF
TGTGCCAGCTGCCCAGGGCAAGGGAACTATGGCTACACCTTC
>TRBV7-9|NA|TRBJ1-2|NA
CASSLASLVYGYTF
TGTGCCAGCAGCTTAGCGTCCCTAGTCTATGGCTACACCTTC
>TRBV5-8|NA|TRBJ1-3|few
CASSFLRSSGNTIYF
TGTGCCAGCAGCTTTCTCCGGAGCTCTGGAAACACCATATATTTT
>TRBV25-1|NA|TRBJ1-2|NA
CASSEWEVGGYTF
TGTGCCAGCAGTGAATGGGAGGTTGGCGGCTACACCTTC
>TRBV21-1|NA|TRBJ2-1|many
CASSKRVANEQFF
TGTGCCAGCAGCAAACGCGTAGCCAATGAGCAGTTCTTC
>TRBV15|NA|TRBJ1-3|few
CATSRDTDSSGNTIYF
TGTGCCACCAGCAGAGACACTGACAGCTCTGGAAACACCATATATTTT
>TRBV7-9|NA|TRBJ2-7|NA
CASSPTDSAYEQYF
TGTGCCAGCAGCCCTACTGACAGTGCCTACGAGCAGTACTTC
>TRBV4-2|NA|TRBJ1-5|few
CASSLGANQPQHF
TGTGCCAGCAGCCTCGGGGCCAATCAGCCCCAGCATTTT
>TRBV27|NA|TRBJ1-5|NA
CASSRGNQPQHF
TGTGCCAGCAGCCGGGGCAATCAGCCCCAGCATTTT
>TRBV5-1|TRBD2|TRBJ2-7|few
CASSLIAGTSYEQYF
TGCGCCAGCAGCTTGATAGCGGGGACCTCCTACGAGCAGTACTTC
>TRBV5-1|TRBD1|TRBJ2-2|few
CASSLEGQGSGELFF
TGCGCCAGCAGCTTGGAGGGACAGGGTTCCGGGGAGCTGTTTTTT
>TRBV7-7|NA|TRBJ2-3|NA
CASSLGGADTDTQYF
TGTGCTAGCAGCTTAGGGGGGGCTGACACAGATACGCAGTATTTT
>TRBV30|NA|TRBJ1-2|NA
CAWSVTGNGYTF
TGTGCCTGGAGTGTTACGGGAAATGGCTACACCTTC
>TRBV29-1|NA|TRBJ1-2|NA
CSVVSASYGYTF
TGCAGCGTTGTGTCAGCTTCCTATGGCTACACCTTC
>TRBV27|TRBD1|TRBJ2-7|NA
CASSFRGTGAYEQYF
TGTGCCAGCAGTTTTCGAGGGACAGGGGCATACGAGCAGTACTTC
>TRBV6-6|NA|TRBJ1-5|NA
CASSYKADHSNQPQHF
TGTGCCAGCAGTTACAAGGCCGATCATAGCAATCAGCCCCAGCATTTT
>TRBV2|TRBD1|TRBJ1-6|few
CASRTGGSSYNSPLHF
TGTGCCAGCAGGACAGGGGGAAGCTCCTATAATTCACCCCTCCACTTT
>TRBV14|NA|TRBJ2-3|few
CASSQETDTQYF
TGTGCCAGCAGCCAAGAAACAGATACGCAGTATTTT
>TRBV6-5|NA|TRBJ2-7|few
CASSYSGRQYF
TGTGCCAGCAGTTACTCAGGAAGGCAGTACTTC
>TRBV7-3|NA|TRBJ1-1|NA
CASSSVMNTEAFF
TGTGCCAGCAGCTCCGTGATGAACACTGAAGCTTTCTTT
>TRBV19|TRBD1|TRBJ2-6|few
CASSMFEGQAYSGANVLTF
TGTGCCAGTAGTATGTTCGAGGGACAGGCCTACTCTGGGGCCAACGTCCTGACTTTC
>TRBV10-3|TRBD1|TRBJ2-7|few
CAIGQGAGEQYF
TGTGCCATCGGACAGGGGGCGGGCGAGCAGTACTTC
>TRBV7-8|NA|TRBJ2-3|NA
CASSLGLWGTPDTQYF
TGTGCCAGCAGCTTAGGGCTGTGGGGGACGCCAGATACGCAGTATTTT
>TRBV5-4|TRBD1|TRBJ1-6|NA
CASSLGQGAVSSPLHF
TGTGCCAGCAGCCTGGGACAGGGGGCTGTTAGTTCACCCCTCCACTTT
>TRBV7-8|TRBD2|TRBJ2-5|NA
CASSLGPGGETQYF
TGTGCCAGCAGCTTAGGTCCGGGGGGAGAGACCCAGTACTTC
>TRBV18|NA|TRBJ2-5|NA
CASSPGSTGQETQYF
TGTGCCAGCTCACCGGGGTCAACAGGACAAGAGACCCAGTACTTC
>TRBV18|NA|TRBJ2-6|NA
CASSPRDHGANVLTF
TGTGCCAGCTCACCCCGGGACCATGGGGCCAACGTCCTGACTTTC
>TRBV2|TRBD1|TRBJ2-5|NA
CASSATGGETQYF
TGTGCCAGCAGTGCAACAGGGGGAGAGACCCAGTACTTC
>TRBV14|NA|TRBJ1-2|few
CASSQDLVTSYGYTF
TGTGCCAGCAGCCAAGATCTGGTGACCTCCTATGGCTACACCTTC
>TRBV7-9|TRBD2|TRBJ2-7|few
CASSPQRGRANYEQYF
TGTGCCAGCAGCCCCCAGCGGGGGAGGGCAAACTACGAGCAGTACTTC
>TRBV6-1|NA|TRBJ2-7|few
CAARLRGSYEQYF
TGTGCCGCCCGATTGAGGGGATCCTACGAGCAGTACTTC
>TRBV6-5|NA|TRBJ1-2|NA
CASSYLGNGYTF
TGTGCCAGCAGTTACCTTGGGAATGGCTACACCTTC
>TRBV10-3|TRBD1|TRBJ1-4|NA
CAISGQGANEKLFF
TGTGCCATCAGTGGCCAGGGGGCTAATGAAAAACTGTTTTTT
>TRBV4-1|NA|TRBJ1-2|NA
CASSQGANYGYTF
TGCGCCAGCAGCCAAGGAGCGAACTATGGCTACACCTTC
>TRBV2|TRBD1|TRBJ2-3|NA
CAGDRGADTQYF
TGTGCCGGGGACAGGGGCGCAGATACGCAGTATTTT
>TRBV7-8|NA|TRBJ2-1|few
CASSLDGGRYNEQFF
TGTGCCAGCAGCTTAGACGGGGGGCGATACAATGAGCAGTTCTTC
>TRBV14|NA|TRBJ2-5|few
CASSAQETQYF
TGTGCCAGCAGTGCTCAAGAGACCCAGTACTTC
>TRBV5-1|NA|TRBJ1-5|few
CASAPEDRNQPQHF
TGCGCCAGCGCCCCTGAGGATCGCAATCAGCCCCAGCATTTT
>TRBV20-1|NA|TRBJ2-1|few
CSTSYNEAWFF
TGCAGTACATCATATAATGAAGCATGGTTCTTC
>TRBV27|TRBD1|TRBJ1-6|NA
CASIPGRNRGPLHF
TGTGCCAGCATTCCTGGGAGAAACAGGGGGCCCCTCCACTTT
>TRBV18|TRBD1|TRBJ2-5|NA
CASSYTGGEETQYF
TGTGCCAGCTCATACACAGGGGGCGAAGAGACCCAGTACTTC
>TRBV19|TRBD1|TRBJ1-5|NA
CASIKEGASNQPQHF
TGTGCCAGTATCAAGGAGGGGGCTAGCAATCAGCCCCAGCATTTT